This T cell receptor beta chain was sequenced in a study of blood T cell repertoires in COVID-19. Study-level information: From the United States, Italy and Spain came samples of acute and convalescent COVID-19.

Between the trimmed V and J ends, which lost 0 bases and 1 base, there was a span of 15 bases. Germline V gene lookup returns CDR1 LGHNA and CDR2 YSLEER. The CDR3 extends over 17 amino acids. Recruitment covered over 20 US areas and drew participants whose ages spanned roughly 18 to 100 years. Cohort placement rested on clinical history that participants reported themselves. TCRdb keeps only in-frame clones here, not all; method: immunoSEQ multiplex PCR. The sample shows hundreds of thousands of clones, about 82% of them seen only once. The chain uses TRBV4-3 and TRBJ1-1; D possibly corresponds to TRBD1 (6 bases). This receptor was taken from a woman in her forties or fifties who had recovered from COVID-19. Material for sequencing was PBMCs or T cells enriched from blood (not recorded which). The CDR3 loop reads CASSQDFSYRANTEAFF. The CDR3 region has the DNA TGCGCCAGCAGCCAAGACTTTTCCTACAGGGCGAACACTGAAGCTTTCTTT.